The 22 T cell receptor beta chains given below trace back to one sample, sequenced in a study of post-analysis software for immune sequencing data. cDNA libraries of TCR beta carried unique molecular identifiers. TCRdb re-derived calls from the PCR reads in MiXCR, one entry per CDR3 protein. This sample has roughly 670,000 distinct CDR3 sequences, with 59% found just once. No cognate antigen is known for these TCRs. General study points: Five or six TRBV segments, TRBV5-6, TRBV5-1 and TRBV20-1 among them, were found more frequent in patients than controls.

Material for sequencing was blood. These receptors were obtained from a girl between 2 and 10 years old with multiple sclerosis.

The chain couples TRBV20-1 to TRBJ2-3; TRBD2 is a possible D gene (5 bases). Germline V gene sequence: CDR1 DFQATT, CDR2 SNEGSKA (reference sequence). Trimming left V 4 bases short and J 4 bases short, with 15 bases between. This CDR3 region has 14 residues. CDR3 protein: CSAKVREWPDTQYF. Here the CDR3 DNA reads TGCAGTGCTAAGGTCCGGGAATGGCCAGATACGCAGTATTTT.

This chain joins TRBV7-2 and TRBJ1-2, with 8 bases aligning to TRBD1. The germline V gene has CDR1 SGHTA and CDR2 FQGNSA. The CDR3 has 16 residues. V lost 1 base to trimming and J lost 4 bases; unmatched junction nucleotides: 8. The CDR3 nucleotides read TGTGCCAGCAGCTTAGGTGGACAGGGCGTACTCTATGGCTACACCTTC. Translating gives CASSLGGQGVLYGYTF.

The V call is TRBV29-1, the J call TRBJ2-7; perhaps TRBD1 as D (6 bases). TRBJ2-4 explains the end of the DNA better; the J call may be wrong. The length of the CDR3 is 13 residues. From germline, CDR1 is SQVTM and CDR2 ANQGSEA. The CDR3 coding sequence is TGCAGCGCAGGGGACGGGGCGATTAGCATTCAGTACTTC. It specifies CSAGDGAISIQYF.

This chain connects TRBV4-1 to TRBJ2-1; 11 bases match TRBD1. Germline-derived CDR1 and CDR2 are MGHRA and YSYEKL. The junction had 4 bases not matched to a gene; V was cut back by 0 bases and J by 9 bases. CDR3 length: 15 residues. The CDR3 sequence is CASSQDPGQGGEQFF. CDR3 coding DNA: TGCGCCAGCAGCCAAGATCCGGGACAGGGGGGTGAGCAGTTCTTC.

This clonotype was seen a handful of times. This chain links TRBV7-9 with TRBJ2-1, with 9 bases matching TRBD1. Germline values: CDR1 SEHNR, CDR2 FQNEAQ (reference sequence). After removal of 5 bases from V and 4 bases from J, the junction contained 9 bases not matched to a gene. There are 16 residues in the CDR3. The CDR3 protein is CASSPRAGTGYNEQFF. The CDR3 DNA is TGTGCCAGCAGCCCTCGAGCCGGGACAGGGTACAATGAGCAGTTCTTC.

This clonotype was seen only a few times. This chain uses TRBV10-3 with TRBJ2-3; 8 nucleotides align to TRBD1. V gave up 4 bases and J gave up 1 base; unmatched junction bases: 4. This CDR3 region has 15 residues. From germline, CDR1 is ENHRY and CDR2 SYGVKD. CDR3 sequence (DNA): TGTGCCATCAGTGGGCAGGGGGCAGGCACAGATACGCAGTATTTT. Amino acid sequence: CAISGQGAGTDTQYF.

This clonotype has a handful of counts. The chain uses TRBV29-1 and TRBJ2-1, with D possibly matching TRBD2 (6 bases). Looked up from germline, CDR1 is SQVTM and CDR2 is ANQGSEA. The CDR3 sequence is 16 residues long. V lost 5 bases and J 4 bases, leaving 21 bases between the germline ends. CDR3 in amino acids: CSVLFSGTVRYNEQFF. In DNA, the CDR3 is TGCAGCGTTTTATTTAGCGGTACGGTCCGATACAATGAGCAGTTCTTC.

This rearrangement joins TRBV2 to TRBJ2-1, with 9 nucleotides matching TRBD2. The CDR3 is 16 residues long. CDR1 and CDR2 from the germline V gene are SNHLY and FYNNEI. V trimming: 7 bases; J trimming: 0 bases; junction bases outside the gene matches: 7. In nucleotides, the CDR3 is TGTGCCAGCACTTCCCCACTAGCGGGCTCCTACAATGAGCAGTTCTTC. Its translation: CASTSPLAGSYNEQFF.

This chain links TRBV6-5 with TRBJ2-7; 11 bases are shared with TRBD2. The CDR3 has 15 residues. Trimming at V came to 2 bases and at J to 4 bases, leaving 4 bases not matched to a gene. Germline CDR1 reads MNHEY; CDR2 reads SVGAGI. Written as DNA, the CDR3 is TGTGCCAGCAGTTACCCTAGCGGGAGGAGATACGAGCAGTACTTC. This translates into CASSYPSGRRYEQYF.

The chain has TRBV12-3 or TRBV12-4 and TRBJ2-1; D is unresolved. The CDR3 has 15 residues. V lost 1 base, J lost 2 bases, and 9 bases lay in between. The CDR3 reads CASSLDRWPYNEQFF. CDR3 in DNA: TGTGCCAGCAGTTTAGACCGGTGGCCCTACAATGAGCAGTTCTTC.

The table lists this clonotype with a count of one. The V gene is TRBV5-1, the J gene TRBJ2-3; tentatively, D is TRBD1 (7 bases). The length of the CDR3 is 15 residues. The V gene's germline CDR1 is SGHRS and CDR2 YFSETQ. Trimming left V 4 bases short and J 1 base short, with 13 bases between. CDR3 protein: CASSDQGGGTDTQYF. CDR3 bases: TGCGCCAGCAGCGATCAGGGGGGCGGCACAGATACGCAGTATTTT.

In its sample, this clonotype was seen a few times. V and J are TRBV12-3 or TRBV12-4 and TRBJ2-5, with D perhaps assigned TRBD1 or TRBD2 (5 bases each). The CDR3 loop spans 12 amino acids. V dropped 4 bases and J dropped 4 bases, with 7 bases sitting between them. The DNA for the CDR3 is TGTGCCAGCAGTTGGGACCCAGAGACCCAGTACTTC. Its translation is CASSWDPETQYF.

This clonotype was counted a few times. The chain employs TRBV4-2 and TRBJ2-1; 10 bases are shared with TRBD2. The CDR3 extends over 17 amino acids. In germline, CDR1 is LGHNA, CDR2 YNFKEQ. The trim removed 0 bases at V and 6 bases at J, leaving 8 bases unmatched. The CDR3 here is CASSQDPAGGPGNEQFF. The CDR3 bases are TGTGCCAGCAGCCAAGACCCAGCGGGAGGGCCGGGCAATGAGCAGTTCTTC.

The chain combines TRBV6-5 with TRBJ2-1, with D tentatively TRBD1 or TRBD2 (5 bases each). CDR1 and CDR2 (germline): MNHEY, SVGAGI. V was shortened by 10 bases and J by 13 bases, with 29 bases between the two germline ends. The CDR3 sequence is 15 residues long. The CDR3 DNA reads TGTGCCACCTCGCGGGCAGGGCGTCTCCAAGAGACCCAGTTCTTC. It is translated as CATSRAGRLQETQFF.

This rearrangement joins TRBV19 to TRBJ2-7; TRBD2 matches at 11 bases. CDR1 is LNHDA, CDR2 SQIVND, per germline (reference sequence). J gave up 0 bases and V 5 bases, and 3 bases lay outside the gene matches. The length of the CDR3 is 15 residues. In nucleotides, the CDR3 is TGTGCCAGTAGTGGAGGGACTAGCGGCTCCTACGAGCAGTACTTC. It translates to CASSGGTSGSYEQYF.

This chain connects TRBV20-1 to TRBJ2-3, with a possible D match to TRBD2 (6 bases). Trimming removed 6 bases at V and 5 bases at J, with 21 bases between. Germline V lookup: CDR1 DFQATT, CDR2 SNEGSKA (reference sequence). The CDR3 extends over 15 amino acids. The CDR3 is CSAPSGRGREDTQYF. CDR3 nucleotide sequence: TGCAGTGCGCCCTCTGGCCGAGGGCGGGAAGATACGCAGTATTTT.

The chain's CDR3 is CASWKRNYGYTF. The CDR3, as DNA: TGTGCCAGCTGGAAAAGGAACTATGGCTACACCTTC. The rearrangement joins TRBV27 to TRBJ1-2; no definite D call. The CDR3 extends over 12 amino acids. CDR1 is MNHEY and CDR2 is SMNVEV in the germline V gene (reference sequence). Deletions cut 8 bases from V and 2 bases from J, with 9 bases between.

This chain links TRBV12-3 or TRBV12-4 with TRBJ2-1; 7 nucleotides agree with TRBD1. The CDR3 is 16 residues long. J gave up 1 base and V 5 bases, and 8 bases lay outside the gene matches. CDR3 sequence reads: CASSDPTGRSYNEQFF. The CDR3 bases are TGTGCCAGCAGTGACCCGACAGGGCGATCCTACAATGAGCAGTTCTTC.

Concerning this clonotype itself: Germline is not matched at one junction end, which may reflect a read error. The V and J genes are TRBV10-3 and TRBJ2-5, with 10 bases lining up with TRBD1. The germline CDR1 and CDR2 sequences are ENHRY and SYGVKD. CDR3 size: 16 residues. The CDR3 bases are TGTGCCATCAGTACGACAGGGGGCCTAGAGGGAGAGACCCATTACTTC. It encodes CAISTTGGLEGETHYF.

In the case of this clonotype: Since a much larger clone is just one base distant, this may be a read error. The V and J genes are TRBV4-1 and TRBJ2-7; 15 bases are a match to TRBD2. Trimming cost V 1 base and J 5 bases; bases outside gene matches: 9. From germline, CDR1 is MGHRA and CDR2 YSYEKL. The length of the CDR3 is 18 residues. CDR3 sequence reads: CASSQVDMGLAGGNEQYV. The CDR3 DNA is TGCGCCAGCAGCCAAGTCGATATGGGACTAGCGGGAGGAAACGAGCAGTACGTC.

There are a few counts of this clonotype. V is TRBV4-1 and J is TRBJ1-6; 9 bases match TRBD1. CDR1 and CDR2 (germline): MGHRA, YSYEKL. V was pared by 0 bases and J by 7 bases, with 10 bases of the junction left unmatched. CDR3 length: 18 residues. CDR3 loop: CASSQDSLGTGTNSPLHF. In DNA, the CDR3 is TGCGCCAGCAGCCAAGATTCTCTTGGGACAGGGACAAATTCACCCCTCCACTTT.

This clonotype was found a few times. The chain has TRBV5-1 and TRBJ2-4; 11 bases are shared with TRBD1. The CDR3 is made up of 14 amino acids. Looked up from germline, CDR1 is SGHRS and CDR2 is YFSETQ. The junction had 2 bases not matched to a gene; V was cut back by 2 bases and J by 7 bases. The CDR3 is CASSLGQGANIQYF. The CDR3 coding sequence is TGCGCCAGCAGCTTAGGACAGGGGGCCAACATTCAGTACTTC.